The entry below gives a single T cell receptor (beta chain) sequence along with its context. Its target is not known. Whoever was chosen for sequencing had shown CD8+CD57+ cell expansion by flow cytometry. Template material for TCR beta VDJ and CDR3 profiling consisted of genomic DNA. One entry per CDR3 protein, called by TCRdb with MiXCR from the reads. The data hold 200,000 or so distinct CDR3 sequences, with around 47% observed a single time. This record belongs to a study of CD8+CD57+ T cells in acquired aplastic anemia. Study-level background: The study obtained an average of around 3.1 ug of DNA from sorted CD4+ and CD8+ cells. Findings of the study overall: Patients and controls had CD8+ Simpson's diversity values that were not significantly distinct. Patients and controls had in common twenty-nine CD8+ CDR3 sequences.

Germline V gene lookup returns CDR1 SGHAT and CDR2 FQDESV (reference sequence). This CDR3 region has 12 residues. Trimming shortened V by 6 bases and J by 13 bases, and 15 bases separated the two germline ends. J is TRBJ2-2 and V is TRBV11-1, with D possibly TRBD2 on 6 matching bases. Sequenced: sorted CD4+, CD8+, or CD8+CD57+ T cells (not recorded which) from PBMCs. This sequence was found in a human donor with aplastic anemia. The CDR3 nucleotides read TGTGCCAGCAGGGGGGGTTCCGGGTTGCTGTTTTTT. The encoded protein is CASRGGSGLLFF.